This T cell receptor beta chain was recorded in a study of OX40 agonist ivuxolimab in advanced cancers. Study at large: Patients were given ivuxolimab, an antibody that agonizes OX40 (CD134). Antecedent anti-PD-1, anti-PD-L1 or anti-CTLA-4 therapy was permissible, with roughly 40% having received some. Study-level points and caveats: Antigen targets of the expanded peripheral T cells went undetermined. At doses 0.1 to 3.0 mg/kg, CD4+ and CD8+ clones expanded.

This table comes from immunoSEQ multiplex PCR, and its TCRdb copy is limited to in-frame clones, with some not included. The profile shows tens of thousands of clones, approximately 83% of them singletons. As regards this clone: Its antigen remains unknown.

The V gene's germline CDR1 is KGHSH and CDR2 LQKENI. The CDR3 contains 17 residues. V was pared by 0 bases and J by 2 bases, with 13 bases between. This TCR came from an adult with an advanced solid tumor such as melanoma, head and neck, liver or kidney cancer. The chain links TRBV18 to TRBJ2-2; D unclear. The starting material was CD4+ or CD8+ T cells sorted from blood, obtained in a trial of the OX40 agonist ivuxolimab. The CDR3 coding sequence is TGTGCCAGCTCACCACCTCAGCCGGCACTAAACACCGGGGAGCTGTTTTTT. Translating it yields CASSPPQPALNTGELFF.